The next 5 T cell receptor beta chains were all read from a single sample in a study of regulatory T cells in long-lasting Graves disease. TCR beta libraries were built with iRepertoire HTBI primers and Arm-PCR of CDR3 regions. TCRdb re-called the multiplex PCR reads with MiXCR, one entry per CDR3 protein. The table shows 500,000 or so distinct CDR3 sequences, with about 16% occurring only once. Indicated time point: newly diagnosed GD, antithyroid drugs for less than 3 months. Generation of the TCR library employed RNA extracted from PBMCs. These data also featured in a second study, about T cells in Graves' hyperthyroidism and ophthalmopathy.

Specimen: peripheral blood mononuclear cells (PBMCs), collected at new diagnosis, from a patient treated with antithyroid drugs. The receptor set was obtained from a woman aged 35-60 years with Graves disease.

In this sample, this clonotype turned up many times. The chain links TRBV7-9 to TRBJ2-7; 10 bases map to TRBD1. The V gene's germline CDR1 is SEHNR and CDR2 FQNEAQ (reference sequence). V lost 6 bases and J lost 0; bases outside the gene matches: 5. The CDR3 extends over 15 amino acids. CDR3 protein: CASRATGGASYEQYF. The CDR3 DNA sequence: TGTGCCAGCAGGGCGACAGGGGGCGCCTCCTACGAGCAGTACTTC.

The chain couples TRBV10-1 to TRBJ1-1; D not resolved. V was pared by 0 bases and J by 6 bases, with 14 bases between. The CDR3 runs 15 residues. Looked up from germline, CDR1 is WNHNN and CDR2 is SYGVQD (reference sequence). The CDR3 sequence: CASSESRAGVAEAFF. CDR3 DNA: TGCGCCAGCAGTGAGTCAAGGGCCGGGGTCGCTGAAGCTTTCTTT.

This rearrangement joins TRBV6-1 to TRBJ1-2, with 10 bases matching TRBD1. V trimming: 7 bases; J trimming: 4 bases; junction bases outside the gene matches: 6. The CDR3 consists of 14 residues. CDR1 MNHNS and CDR2 SASEGT come from the germline V gene. The CDR3 nucleotides are TGTGCCAGCAAGGGGACAGGGGTTCTCTATGGCTACACCTTC. Translating gives CASKGTGVLYGYTF.

This chain links TRBV9 with TRBJ2-3; 11 nucleotides line up with TRBD2. The CDR3 runs 16 residues. CDR1 SGDLS and CDR2 YYNGEE come from the germline V gene. J was trimmed by 5 bases and V by 1 base; bases with no gene match: 6. CDR3 nucleotide sequence: TGTGCCAGCAGCGTAAGACCCGGGACTAGCGGAGATACGCAGTATTTT. It encodes CASSVRPGTSGDTQYF.

This clonotype was counted many times. The chain is built from TRBV2 and TRBJ1-4; weak D call: TRBD1 (5 bases). CDR1 and CDR2 from the germline V gene are SNHLY and FYNNEI. V lost 10 bases and J 1 base, leaving 13 bases between the germline ends. This CDR3 is built from 14 residues. CDR3 DNA sequence: TGTGCCACCGCCCGGGGGGGAACTAATGAAAAACTGTTTTTT. Amino acid sequence: CATARGGTNEKLFF.